The 27 T cell receptor beta chains below were found in one sample sequenced in a study of blood T cell repertoires in COVID-19. Sequenced by immunoSEQ multiplex PCR; TCRdb stores in-frame clones only, minus some. Of about 170,000 clones listed, around 81% are singletons. The sample taken for sequencing was peripheral blood. The receptors come from a human donor with acute or convalescent COVID-19. The donor label of this sample is uncertain.

This chain uses TRBV7-2 with TRBJ2-5; 13 positions agree with TRBD2. V was clipped by 6 bases and J by 2 bases; unmatched bases: 3. This CDR3 has 15 amino acids. CDR1 is SGHTA, CDR2 FQGNSA, per germline. CDR3 bases: TGTGCCAGCAGTAAGGGACTAGCGGGGCAAGAGACCCAGTACTTC. Its protein is CASSKGLAGQETQYF.

J is TRBJ1-4 and V is TRBV5-1, with 9 bases identical to TRBD1. The CDR3 covers 14 residues. V lost 6 bases and J lost 7; bases outside the gene matches: 7. Germline lookup yields CDR1 SGHRS and CDR2 YFSETQ. CDR3 nucleotide sequence: TGCGCCAGCACCTCCGGGACAGGGTTTGAAAAACTGTTTTTT. It yields the protein CASTSGTGFEKLFF.

The J gene is TRBJ2-7, the V gene TRBV13; 10 bases agree with TRBD1. Germline trimming cut 4 bases from V and 2 bases from J; bases unmatched to any gene: 8. Looked up from germline, CDR1 is PRHDT and CDR2 is FYEKMQ (reference sequence). The CDR3 extends over 16 amino acids. The CDR3 DNA follows: TGTGCCAGCAGCTGGCGTGGGACAGGGGTCCCCTACGAGCAGTACTTC. Translating gives CASSWRGTGVPYEQYF. Combining the CDR3 with reference TRBV13 and TRBJ2-7 gives the whole variable domain AAGVIQSPRHLIKEKRETATLKCYPIPRHDTVYWYQQGPGQDPQFLISFYEKMQSDKGSIPDRFSAQQFSDYHSELNMSSLELGDSALYFCASSWRGTGVPYEQYFGPGTRLTVT.

The V gene is TRBV18, the J gene TRBJ1-1, with 8 nucleotides matching TRBD1. This CDR3 is built from 15 residues. The J segment lost 1 base and the V segment lost 5 bases, leaving 6 bases of the junction unmatched. Germline V lookup: CDR1 KGHSH, CDR2 LQKENI. Written as DNA, the CDR3 is TGTGCCAGCTCATTAGGACAGGGAGGGAACACTGAAGCTTTCTTT. Translation: CASSLGQGGNTEAFF. The complete variable domain, with remaining parts taken from reference TRBV18 and TRBJ1-1, reads NAGVMQNPRHLVRRRGQEARLRCSPMKGHSHVYWYRQLPEEGLKFMVYLQKENIIDESGMPKERFSAEFPKEGPSILRIQQVVRGDSAAYFCASSLGQGGNTEAFFGQGTRLTVV.

On this clone: Other DNA sequences in the sample encode the same CDR3. The chain has TRBV3-1 (or the pseudogene TRBV3-2) and TRBJ1-1; TRBD1 matches 7 bases. Germline CDR1 is LGHDT and CDR2 is YNNKEL (reference sequence). The CDR3 contains 12 residues. J lost 5 bases, V lost 3 bases, and 0 bases had no gene match. The chain's CDR3 is CASSQTGTEAFF. DNA of the CDR3: TGTGCCAGCAGCCAGACAGGGACTGAAGCTTTCTTT.

The chain has TRBV5-4 and TRBJ1-1; 10 nucleotides match TRBD1. The V segment lost 4 bases and the J segment 3 bases; nucleotides outside the gene matches: 6. CDR1 SGHNT and CDR2 YYREEE come from the germline V gene (reference sequence). The CDR3 loop spans 15 amino acids. In nucleotides, the CDR3 is TGTGCCAGCAGCCCGGGCGGGACAGGGGACACTGAAGCTTTCTTT. This sequence encodes CASSPGGTGDTEAFF.

This chain joins TRBV6-4 and TRBJ2-2, with D possibly being TRBD1 (5 bases). The CDR3 has 13 amino acids. The germline V and J ends were trimmed by 5 bases and 7 bases, with 11 bases remaining between them. CDR1 MRHNA and CDR2 SNTAGT come from the germline V gene. The CDR3: CASSSQGIGELFF. For the CDR3, the DNA is TGTGCCAGCAGTTCCCAGGGAATCGGGGAGCTGTTTTTT.

The chain combines TRBV3-1 (or the pseudogene TRBV3-2) with TRBJ1-4, with a possible D match to TRBD1 (5 bases). The CDR3 is 17 amino acids. Germline V gene lookup returns CDR1 LGHDT and CDR2 YNNKEL (reference sequence). V lost 4 bases and J lost 2, with 17 bases in between. CDR3 region: CASSRVYDRGTNEKLFF. The CDR3 DNA reads as TGTGCCAGCAGCCGCGTTTATGACCGGGGGACTAATGAAAAACTGTTTTTT.

The rearrangement joins TRBV30 to TRBJ2-1, with 7 nucleotides matching TRBD2. Germline V lookup: CDR1 GTSNPN, CDR2 SVGIG (reference sequence). V lost 5 bases, J lost 1 base, and 5 bases stayed unmatched. The CDR3 spans 14 residues. The CDR3 sequence: CAWAGVQSYNEQFF. CDR3 nucleotide sequence: TGTGCCTGGGCGGGGGTACAGTCCTACAATGAGCAGTTCTTC.

V usage is TRBV7-9 and J usage is TRBJ2-1; 10 bases fit TRBD2. V dropped 7 bases and J dropped 4; count of bases not matched to a gene: 4. The CDR3 contains 14 residues. Looked up from germline, CDR1 is SEHNR and CDR2 is FQNEAQ (reference sequence). Written as DNA, the CDR3 is TGTGCCAGCACCTCTAGCGGGAGTTACAATGAGCAGTTCTTC. The encoded protein is CASTSSGSYNEQFF.

This clone turned up a few times. This chain connects TRBV5-1 to TRBJ1-2; D remains ambiguous. V lost 5 bases, J lost 4 bases, and 18 bases lay in between. There are 15 residues in the CDR3. Germline V lookup: CDR1 SGHRS, CDR2 YFSETQ. This CDR3 is CASSSGLVGGYGYTF. CDR3 nucleotide sequence: TGCGCCAGCAGTTCCGGTCTCGTAGGAGGCTATGGCTACACCTTC. Complete variable domain (other parts from reference TRBV5-1 and TRBJ1-2): KAGVTQTPRYLIKTRGQQVTLSCSPISGHRSVSWYQQTPGQGLQFLFEYFSETQRNKGNFPGRFSGRQFSNSRSEMNVSTLELGDSALYLCASSSGLVGGYGYTFGSGTRLTVV.

The V and J genes are TRBV29-1 and TRBJ2-1; 7 nucleotides match TRBD2. This CDR3 region has 16 residues. V was pared by 6 bases and J by 1 base, with 12 bases of the junction left unmatched. CDR1 and CDR2 (germline): SQVTM, ANQGSEA. CDR3 nucleotides: TGCAGCGTCACCGGTTGGGCGGGAGCTTCCTACAATGAGCAGTTCTTC. Its translation: CSVTGWAGASYNEQFF.

The chain has TRBV5-4 and TRBJ2-2; D perhaps matches TRBD2 (6 bases). Trimming took off 4 bases at V and 1 base at J, with 8 bases between the two ends. CDR3 length: 14 residues. CDR1 and CDR2 (germline): SGHNT, YYREEE (reference sequence). The CDR3 here is CASSPGRNTGELFF. DNA of the CDR3: TGTGCCAGCAGCCCCGGGAGGAACACCGGGGAGCTGTTTTTT.

The V gene is TRBV19, the J gene TRBJ2-2, with 10 bases fitting TRBD2. V lost 5 bases and J lost 1; bases outside the gene matches: 4. The CDR3 is made up of 16 amino acids. The germline gives CDR1 LNHDA, CDR2 SQIVND (reference sequence). The CDR3 spells CASSPRLAGNTGELFF. CDR3 nucleotides: TGTGCCAGTAGTCCGCGACTAGCGGGGAACACCGGGGAGCTGTTTTTT.

The V gene is TRBV5-1, the J gene TRBJ2-1, with 7 bases that match TRBD2. The V gene end was trimmed by 0 bases and the J gene end by 15 bases; junction bases not matched to a gene: 6. Germline V gene sequence: CDR1 SGHRS, CDR2 YFSETQ. There are 12 residues in the CDR3. CDR3 region: CASSLVRGLWFF. CDR3 DNA: TGCGCCAGCAGCTTGGTGAGGGGACTATGGTTCTTC.

V gene TRBV4-1 combines with J gene TRBJ2-1, with 9 bases identical to TRBD2. CDR1 and CDR2 (germline): MGHRA, YSYEKL. J lost 5 bases, V lost 0 bases, and 5 bases had no gene match. This CDR3 contains 16 residues. The DNA for the CDR3 is TGCGCCAGCAGCCAAGAGCGGCTAGCGGGACACAATGAGCAGTTCTTC. Protein: CASSQERLAGHNEQFF.

V is TRBV30 and J is TRBJ2-3, with 8 positions matching TRBD2. CDR3 length: 15 amino acids. V lost 0 bases to trimming and J lost 2 bases; unmatched junction nucleotides: 4. Per germline, CDR1 GTSNPN and CDR2 SVGIG (reference sequence). CDR3 sequence: CAWSVGSGVTDTQYF. The DNA of the CDR3 is TGTGCCTGGAGTGTTGGTAGCGGGGTCACAGATACGCAGTATTTT. Full variable domain (rest looked up from reference TRBV30 and TRBJ2-3): SQTIHQWPATLVQPVGSPLSLECTVEGTSNPNLYWYRQAAGRGLQLLFYSVGIGQISSEVPQNLSASRPQDRQFILSSKKLLLSDSGFYLCAWSVGSGVTDTQYFGPGTRLTVL.

The chain links TRBV28 to TRBJ1-5; a possible D gene is TRBD1 (6 bases). The CDR3 consists of 14 residues. V shed 4 bases and J shed 5 bases, with 12 bases lying between them. Germline V lookup: CDR1 MDHEN, CDR2 SYDVKM. CDR3 sequence reads: CASSYDRSYQPQHF. The DNA for the CDR3 is TGTGCCAGCAGTTACGACAGGAGTTATCAGCCCCAGCATTTT.

J is TRBJ2-7 and V is TRBV2; 8 bases are a match to TRBD2. V gave up 7 bases and J gave up 2 bases; unmatched junction bases: 7. The CDR3 sequence is 14 residues long. Germline values: CDR1 SNHLY, CDR2 FYNNEI. CDR3 in amino acids: CASKSGGQAYEQYF. CDR3 sequence (DNA): TGTGCCAGCAAGAGCGGGGGCCAAGCCTACGAGCAGTACTTC.

CDR3 sequence reads: CAWSVGSSYEQYF. In nucleotides, the CDR3 is TGTGCCTGGAGTGTTGGCTCATCCTACGAGCAGTACTTC. The J gene is TRBJ2-7, the V gene TRBV30; D gene ambiguous. V was pared by 0 bases and J by 1 base, with 7 bases between. In germline, CDR1 is GTSNPN, CDR2 SVGIG (reference sequence). The CDR3 contains 13 residues. Full variable domain (outside the CDR3, taken from reference TRBV30 and TRBJ2-7): SQTIHQWPATLVQPVGSPLSLECTVEGTSNPNLYWYRQAAGRGLQLLFYSVGIGQISSEVPQNLSASRPQDRQFILSSKKLLLSDSGFYLCAWSVGSSYEQYFGPGTRLTVT.

The chain couples TRBV5-1 to TRBJ2-7; 7 positions agree with TRBD1. The CDR3 contains 15 residues. Germline CDR1 reads SGHRS; CDR2 reads YFSETQ. With 2 bases clipped from V and 0 bases from J, the junction kept 5 bases outside the gene matches. CDR3 sequence (DNA): TGCGCCAGCAGCTTAACAGGGGTCCCCTCCTACGAGCAGTACTTC. Amino acids: CASSLTGVPSYEQYF.

The genes are TRBV19 and TRBJ2-7; 9 positions match TRBD2. J was trimmed by 0 bases and V by 8 bases; bases with no gene match: 8. The CDR3 loop spans 15 amino acids. Germline CDR1 LNHDA, CDR2 SQIVND (reference sequence). The DNA for the CDR3 is TGTGCCAGTGGCCGGACTAGCGCGAGCTCCTACGAGCAGTACTTC. Translation: CASGRTSASSYEQYF.

This clone was seen a single time. The chain joins TRBV5-1 to TRBJ1-2; 8 bases match TRBD1. The V segment lost 4 bases and the J segment 2 bases; nucleotides outside the gene matches: 10. The CDR3 has 16 residues. CDR1 is SGHRS, CDR2 YFSETQ, per germline. The CDR3 DNA is TGCGCCAGCAGCCTCGCCCCTAGACAGGGGAACTATGGCTACACCTTC. Its translation: CASSLAPRQGNYGYTF.

V and J are TRBV2 and TRBJ1-4, with D tentatively TRBD1 (5 bases). V was cut by 8 bases and J by 7 bases, with 8 bases left in between. Germline V lookup: CDR1 SNHLY, CDR2 FYNNEI. The CDR3 runs 11 residues. The CDR3 spells CASGTGEKLFF. The CDR3 DNA follows: TGTGCCAGCGGGACTGGTGAAAAACTGTTTTTT.

This chain uses TRBV23-1 with TRBJ1-2, with 7 bases fitting TRBD1. Being an ORF, TRBV23-1 has a function that is uncertain. The CDR3 is made up of 15 amino acids. Unmatched junction bases numbered 6, after V lost 0 bases and J lost 5 bases. The chain's CDR3 is CASSQSGGTAYGYTF. DNA of the CDR3: TGCGCCAGCAGTCAATCAGGGGGGACAGCATATGGCTACACCTTC.

This chain joins TRBV30 and TRBJ2-1; no reliable D call. Germline V gene sequence: CDR1 GTSNPN, CDR2 SVGIG (reference sequence). There are 14 residues in the CDR3. V lost 4 bases and J lost 9, with 19 bases in between. The DNA of the CDR3 is TGTGCCTGGATCGGGTTCAAAAAAAGAAGTGAGCAGTTCTTC. Translated, it gives CAWIGFKKRSEQFF. Looking up the rest from reference TRBV30 and TRBJ2-1 gives the full variable domain: SQTIHQWPATLVQPVGSPLSLECTVEGTSNPNLYWYRQAAGRGLQLLFYSVGIGQISSEVPQNLSASRPQDRQFILSSKKLLLSDSGFYLCAWIGFKKRSEQFFGPGTRLTVL.

The genes are TRBV2 and TRBJ2-7, with 10 bases matching TRBD1. The CDR3 sequence is 16 residues long. V trimming: 7 bases; J trimming: 6 bases; junction bases outside the gene matches: 15. CDR1 and CDR2 (germline): SNHLY, FYNNEI. CDR3 loop: CASKGRDRGIEGEQYF. In DNA form, the CDR3 reads TGTGCCAGCAAGGGTAGGGACAGGGGTATTGAAGGCGAGCAGTACTTC.